These 25 T cell receptor beta chains came from one sample sequenced in a study of beta chain features in type 1 diabetes. Sequenced material consisted of expressed TCRB transcripts (all of the isolated RNA was reverse transcribed). Using immunoSEQ multiplex PCR, the repertoire was profiled, and TCRdb retains in-frame clones only, with some absent. Of 900,000 or so clones listed, around a sixth are singletons. The specimen sequenced was naive CD4+ T cells from blood. These receptors all come from a woman aged 18 to 35 in good health.

This clone has just a few counts. The chain has TRBV6-1 and TRBJ1-1; 8 bases map to TRBD1. V lost 7 bases, J lost 1 base, and 8 bases stayed unmatched. CDR1 is MNHNS and CDR2 is SASEGT in the germline V gene. The CDR3 spans 15 residues. CDR3 region: CASIIGQGRNTEAFF. CDR3 sequence (DNA): TGTGCCAGCATCATTGGACAGGGACGGAACACTGAAGCTTTCTTT.

The genes are TRBV19 and TRBJ2-1; 7 bases are a match to TRBD1. V was clipped by 5 bases and J by 0 bases; unmatched bases: 7. Germline CDR1 reads LNHDA; CDR2 reads SQIVND (reference sequence). The CDR3 has 16 amino acids. CDR3 loop: CASSRQGPLSYNEQFF. Written as DNA, the CDR3 is TGTGCCAGTAGTCGACAGGGACCCCTCTCCTACAATGAGCAGTTCTTC. Based on the CDR3 plus reference TRBV19 and TRBJ2-1, the full variable domain is DGGITQSPKYLFRKEGQNVTLSCEQNLNHDAMYWYRQDPGQGLRLIYYSQIVNDFQKGDIAEGYSVSREKKESFPLTVTSAQKNPTAFYLCASSRQGPLSYNEQFFGPGTRLTVL.

This sequence joins TRBV5-1 and TRBJ1-2; weak D call: TRBD1 (6 bases). CDR1 is SGHRS and CDR2 is YFSETQ in the germline V gene. V lost 3 bases, J lost 3 bases, and 18 bases lay in between. The length of the CDR3 is 16 residues. The CDR3 sequence: CASSWATGPLDYGYTF. The CDR3 DNA reads as TGCGCCAGCAGCTGGGCAACAGGGCCCCTGGACTATGGCTACACCTTC. The full variable domain, completed using reference TRBV5-1 and TRBJ1-2, is KAGVTQTPRYLIKTRGQQVTLSCSPISGHRSVSWYQQTPGQGLQFLFEYFSETQRNKGNFPGRFSGRQFSNSRSEMNVSTLELGDSALYLCASSWATGPLDYGYTFGSGTRLTVV.

Only a few counts were recorded for this clone. CDR3 DNA sequence: TGTGCCAGCAGCCAAGCGCCAGGGAAAGCTTTCTTT. This encodes CASSQAPGKAFF. The V and J genes are TRBV4-2 and TRBJ1-1; maybe TRBD1 (5 bases). Trimming removed 1 base from V and 9 bases from J, with 9 bases in between. This CDR3 comprises 12 residues. The V gene's germline CDR1 is LGHNA and CDR2 YNFKEQ.

This chain joins TRBV7-3 and TRBJ2-5; 9 positions agree with TRBD2. Germline V gene lookup returns CDR1 SGHTA and CDR2 FQGTGA. The junction had 9 bases not matched to a gene; V was cut back by 7 bases and J by 0 bases. There are 16 residues in the CDR3. The CDR3 here is CASKGASGTYQETQYF. In DNA form, the CDR3 reads TGTGCCAGCAAAGGGGCTAGCGGGACGTACCAAGAGACCCAGTACTTC. Using reference TRBV7-3 and TRBJ2-5 for the parts outside the CDR3, the full variable domain is GAGVSQTPSNKVTEKGKYVELRCDPISGHTALYWYRQSLGQGPEFLIYFQGTGAADDSGLPNDRFFAVRPEGSVSTLKIQRTERGDSAVYLCASKGASGTYQETQYFGPGTRLLVL.

This clone was found a few times. This chain joins TRBV7-2 and TRBJ2-3, with unresolved D. Trimming took off 7 bases at V and 10 bases at J, with 18 bases between the two ends. Germline-derived CDR1 and CDR2 are SGHTA and FQGNSA. This CDR3 region has 13 residues. CDR3 loop: CASTPSPKTAQYF. The DNA for the CDR3 is TGTGCCAGCACCCCTTCCCCTAAGACGGCGCAGTATTTT. Together with reference TRBV7-2 and TRBJ2-3, the CDR3 gives the full variable domain: GAGVSQSPSNKVTEKGKDVELRCDPISGHTALYWYRQSLGQGLEFLIYFQGNSAPDKSGLPSDRFSAERTGGSVSTLTIQRTQQEDSAVYLCASTPSPKTAQYFGPGTRLTVL.

This clone was counted only a few times. The rearrangement joins TRBV5-1 to TRBJ2-1; TRBD2 is a possible D gene (6 bases). Germline V gene sequence: CDR1 SGHRS, CDR2 YFSETQ. CDR3 size: 13 residues. Deletions cut 4 bases from V and 7 bases from J, with 12 bases between. The CDR3 is CASSPNSGNEQFF. CDR3 bases: TGCGCCAGCAGCCCCAATAGCGGTAATGAGCAGTTCTTC. Supplemented by reference TRBV5-1 and TRBJ2-1, the full variable domain reads KAGVTQTPRYLIKTRGQQVTLSCSPISGHRSVSWYQQTPGQGLQFLFEYFSETQRNKGNFPGRFSGRQFSNSRSEMNVSTLELGDSALYLCASSPNSGNEQFFGPGTRLTVL.

The chain uses TRBV28 and TRBJ2-1; TRBD2 matches at 11 bases. Germline V gives CDR1 MDHEN, CDR2 SYDVKM. The CDR3 covers 17 residues. The V segment lost 3 bases and the J segment 8 bases; nucleotides outside the gene matches: 12. The CDR3 reads CASSFPYSGRVGDEQFF. The CDR3 DNA reads TGTGCCAGCAGTTTTCCCTATAGCGGGAGGGTCGGGGATGAGCAGTTCTTC.

This chain uses TRBV7-9 with TRBJ1-5; D is uncertain. V lost 10 bases to trimming and J lost 3 bases, with 19 bases between them. Germline lookup yields CDR1 SEHNR and CDR2 FQNEAQ (reference sequence). The CDR3 is 15 amino acids. CDR3 amino acids: CAIKYSEQHNQPQHF. CDR3 in DNA: TGTGCCATCAAATATTCGGAGCAGCACAATCAGCCCCAGCATTTT. The full variable domain, its missing parts supplied by reference TRBV7-9 and TRBJ1-5, is DTGVSQNPRHKITKRGQNVTFRCDPISEHNRLYWYRQTLGQGPEFLTYFQNEAQLEKSRLLSDRFSAERPKGSFSTLEIQRTEQGDSAMYLCAIKYSEQHNQPQHFGDGTRLSIL.

In its sample, this clone was seen a few times. Since no conserved phenylalanine or tryptophan closes the CDR3, a read error is the likely cause. It is unclear where the CDR3 begins or ends on the DNA, so no DNA is shown, and the CDR3 is as TCRdb lists it. This sequence joins TRBV12-2 and TRBJ1-1. TRBV12-2 is described as a pseudogene. Counting both end residues, the CDR3 totals 14 amino acids. The chain's CDR3 is CASRLSEEGTEAFL.

This clone was counted between two and nine times. V is TRBV6-4 and J is TRBJ2-1; 8 nucleotides line up with TRBD1. In germline, CDR1 is MRHNA, CDR2 SNTAGT. Losses at the gene ends were 8 bases for V and 4 bases for J; bases not matched to a gene: 13. The CDR3 runs to 16 residues. CDR3 in DNA: TGTGCCAGCGGTGCTAATCAGGGGGCTGGTTACAATGAGCAGTTCTTC. Amino acids: CASGANQGAGYNEQFF.

V usage is TRBV11-2 and J usage is TRBJ2-3; 8 nucleotides align to TRBD2. CDR1 is SGHAT, CDR2 FQNNGV, per germline. There are 17 residues in the CDR3. V lost 7 bases and J lost 6; bases outside the gene matches: 18. CDR3 loop: CASKGAGVSVRWDTQYF. The DNA for the CDR3 is TGTGCCAGCAAGGGAGCGGGAGTGAGTGTGCGGTGGGATACGCAGTATTTT.

This clone showed up just once. The chain is built from TRBV7-9 and TRBJ2-1; 11 bases align to TRBD1. This CDR3 is built from 15 residues. Trimming cost V 5 bases and J 3 bases; bases outside gene matches: 3. Germline V gene data show CDR1 as SEHNR and CDR2 as FQNEAQ (reference sequence). The CDR3 sequence is CASSLGQGGYNEQFF. In DNA form, the CDR3 reads TGTGCCAGCAGCCTGGGACAGGGGGGCTACAATGAGCAGTTCTTC.

This chain uses TRBV5-6 with TRBJ1-2; D is uncertain. V lost 2 bases, J lost 3 bases, and 8 bases lay in between. The germline V gene has CDR1 SGHDT and CDR2 YYEEEE. The CDR3 loop spans 13 amino acids. The CDR3 loop is CASSFGQHYGYTF. CDR3 nucleotide sequence: TGTGCCAGCAGCTTCGGCCAGCACTATGGCTACACCTTC.

The chain combines TRBV28 with TRBJ2-7; D ambiguous. Trimming removed 2 bases at V and 6 bases at J, with 11 bases between. CDR1 MDHEN and CDR2 SYDVKM come from the germline V gene. This CDR3 has 13 amino acids. CDR3 in amino acids: CASSLLQNTEQYF. CDR3 sequence (DNA): TGTGCCAGCAGTTTACTCCAGAACACCGAGCAGTACTTC. Supplemented by reference TRBV28 and TRBJ2-7, the full variable domain reads DVKVTQSSRYLVKRTGEKVFLECVQDMDHENMFWYRQDPGLGLRLIYFSYDVKMKEKGDIPEGYSVSREKKERFSLILESASTNQTSMYLCASSLLQNTEQYFGPGTRLTVT.

This clone occurred a few times. The genes are TRBV7-9 and TRBJ2-7, with 11 bases lining up with TRBD2. The V gene's germline CDR1 is SEHNR and CDR2 FQNEAQ (reference sequence). The CDR3 length is 16 residues. V shed 7 bases, J shed 3 bases, and the junction held 11 bases outside the gene matches. CDR3 loop: CASTVATSGGVYEQYF. CDR3 in DNA: TGTGCCAGCACCGTAGCCACTAGCGGGGGAGTCTACGAGCAGTACTTC.

The rearrangement uses TRBV7-2 and TRBJ1-2; D unresolved. The CDR3 has 13 amino acids. With 4 bases removed from V and 8 bases from J, the gap between germline ends came to 14 bases. Germline V gives CDR1 SGHTA, CDR2 FQGNSA. CDR3 coding DNA: TGTGCCAGCAGCTCGATGGGGATTGAGGGCTACACCTTC. Its protein product is CASSSMGIEGYTF.

Of note for this clone: The sample contains more than one DNA sequence encoding this CDR3. The rearrangement uses TRBV7-9 and TRBJ1-2; 9 bases line up with TRBD1. The CDR3 has 13 residues. CDR1 and CDR2 (germline): SEHNR, FQNEAQ (reference sequence). Trimming took 5 bases from V and 4 from J; bases not matched to a gene: 2. CDR3 in amino acids: CASSAGQGYGYTF. CDR3 nucleotides: TGTGCCAGCAGCGCGGGACAGGGCTATGGCTACACCTTC.

The chain carries TRBV6-1 and TRBJ2-2; the D gene is possibly TRBD2 (5 bases). The V gene lost 9 bases and the J gene lost 4 bases, with 15 bases spanning the gap. The length of the CDR3 is 14 residues. From germline, CDR1 is MNHNS and CDR2 SASEGT. The CDR3 loop is CASVVGVATGELFF. CDR3 nucleotides: TGTGCCAGTGTGGTCGGGGTTGCCACCGGGGAGCTGTTTTTT.

This clone was detected a few times. The chain has TRBV18 and TRBJ1-2, with D maybe TRBD1 (6 bases). V lost 4 bases, J lost 2 bases, and 14 bases lay in between. The CDR3 loop spans 15 amino acids. Germline V gene data show CDR1 as KGHSH and CDR2 as LQKENI. The CDR3 spells CASSLQGRKNYGYTF. The DNA for the CDR3 is TGTGCCAGCTCACTGCAGGGGAGGAAAAACTATGGCTACACCTTC.

This clone was recorded a few times. This sample includes further DNA sequences coding for the same CDR3. This sequence joins TRBV5-1 and TRBJ2-5; D gene unclear. With 1 base removed from V and 5 bases from J, the gap between germline ends came to 9 bases. Germline CDR1 reads SGHRS; CDR2 reads YFSETQ. The CDR3 contains 13 residues. The CDR3 DNA sequence: TGCGCCAGCAGCTTGAGGGCGGCTGAGACCCAGTACTTC. It is translated as CASSLRAAETQYF.

In its sample, this clone was seen a few times. The CDR3: CASSGQTGYEQFF. The CDR3 DNA reads TGTGCCAGCAGTGGACAGACAGGGTATGAGCAGTTCTTC. The chain links TRBV2 to TRBJ2-1; 7 nucleotides match TRBD1. Germline lookup yields CDR1 SNHLY and CDR2 FYNNEI. Germline trimming cut 4 bases from V and 8 bases from J; bases unmatched to any gene: 5. This CDR3 comprises 13 residues. Full variable domain (missing parts from reference TRBV2 and TRBJ2-1): EPEVTQTPSHQVTQMGQEVILRCVPISNHLYFYWYRQILGQKVEFLVSFYNNEISEKSEIFDDQFSVERPDGSNFTLKIRSTKLEDSAMYFCASSGQTGYEQFFGPGTRLTVL.

This clone was seen a handful of times. The chain recombines TRBV2 with TRBJ2-7; 10 positions agree with TRBD1. V gave up 6 bases and J gave up 6 bases; unmatched junction bases: 11. Germline V gives CDR1 SNHLY, CDR2 FYNNEI. This CDR3 spans 15 amino acids. This CDR3 reads CASSFGRQGAFEQYF. The CDR3 coding sequence is TGTGCCAGCAGCTTTGGTAGACAGGGGGCGTTCGAGCAGTACTTC.

Only a few counts were recorded for this clone. The CDR3 DNA sequence: TGTGCCAGCAGCTTAGCATCCGCAGGGGGAAGCGAGGGCTACACCTTC. Residues: CASSLASAGGSEGYTF. The chain combines TRBV7-2 with TRBJ1-2; 7 nucleotides line up with TRBD1. The CDR3 runs 16 residues. V shed 0 bases and J 8 bases; nucleotides not matched to a gene: 12. Germline V lookup: CDR1 SGHTA, CDR2 FQGNSA.

The table lists this clone with a few counts. This chain uses TRBV7-9 with TRBJ2-5; 14 bases match TRBD2. There are 17 residues in the CDR3. V was clipped by 5 bases and J by 2 bases; unmatched bases: 7. The germline gives CDR1 SEHNR, CDR2 FQNEAQ (reference sequence). CDR3 in DNA: TGTGCCAGCAGCCGGACTAGCGGGAGGTTGTGGCAAGAGACCCAGTACTTC. Its protein is CASSRTSGRLWQETQYF.